The T cell receptor beta chain under discussion was sequenced for a study of cytomegalovirus exposure and HLA in healthy donors. PCR employed 60 Vbeta and 13 Jbeta primers. The repertoire was sequenced with immunoSEQ multiplex PCR; TCRdb's copy has only in-frame clones and lacks some. Among 110,000 to 150,000 clones listed, 79% were seen once. CDR1 LNHDA and CDR2 SQIVND come from the germline V gene (reference sequence). V lost 7 bases, J lost 4 bases, and 9 bases stayed unmatched. CDR3 size: 15 residues. The sequencing input was PBMCs. V gene TRBV19 combines with J gene TRBJ2-2; 7 nucleotides align to TRBD2. This TCR was recovered from a young man in good health and CMV-seronegative. The CDR3 region is CASTPVGGATGELFF. The CDR3 DNA reads as TGTGCCAGTACCCCCGTGGGAGGGGCCACCGGGGAGCTGTTTTTT.